This TCR beta chain was recorded in a study of tissue-resident memory T cells in lung cancer (dated by TCRdb to the late 2010s). Looking at the study overall: Paired tumor TRM and tumor non-TRM populations from around ten lung cancer patients were compared using TCR beta-chain sequencing. Beyond this particular receptor, the publication reports: Compared with tumor non-TRM cells, tumor TRM cells had a significantly more restricted TCR repertoire, reflected in lower Shannon-Wiener and inverse Simpson diversity. Expanded clonotypes were found to constitute 73% of tumor TRM repertoires on average, compared with 52% of tumor non-TRM repertoires.

On this clonotype itself: Its antigen is still unknown. No clone much larger than this one lies a single base away; base qualities are absent.

Using a BD FACSAria-II, CD8+ T cells were sorted according to CD103 expression straight into ice-cold TRIzol LS reagent. Freshly resected lung tumor tissue was collected at the time of surgical resection. After Fc receptor blocking, fresh cells were stained for CD45, CD4, CD3, CD8A and CD103, and DAPI was used to tell live cells from dead cells. A miRNeasy kit was used to purify total RNA from the sorted CD103+ and CD103- CD8+ T cells. Sorting of tumor-infiltrating CD8+ cytotoxic T cells by CD103 expression was used to split tissue-resident memory (TRM) cells from non-TRM cells. Donors were patients with treatment-naive lung cancer. Upon referral, patients with respiratory malignancies who were newly diagnosed and untreated were recruited prospectively. Sequencer: Illumina MiSeq. The TCR sequencing libraries included unique molecular identifiers and were indexed using TruSeq single indexes. Under the source paper's analysis protocol: With default settings for both tools, TCR reads were mapped and error-corrected using MIGEC v1.2.7 and then analyzed using VDJtools v1.1.7. Shannon-Wiener and inverse Simpson indices, computed in VDJtools, were used to quantify repertoire diversity. A frequency threshold of at least three was used to define expanded TCRbeta clonotypes. Wilcoxon rank-sum tests across approximately ten patients were used for statistical comparisons of TCR diversity between tumor TRM and non-TRM populations. The public reads were reanalyzed by TCRdb: fastp trimming at Q25, MiXCR alignment, in-frame beta chains only. Each entry merges the rows of one CDR3 protein and shows their most common DNA and genes. Clone size and V and J calls follow TCRdb, not the original study. The table for this sample lists 250 to 350 distinct CDR3 sequences; under 20% of them were counted only once. Of the sample, roughly a third is held by the ten largest clones.

CDR1 and CDR2 were assigned from the germline V gene as WSHSY and SAAADI. The CDR3 sequence holds 16 residues, the cysteine and phenylalanine included. Only the CDR3 portion is preserved as DNA: 48 bases, with reading frame beginning at the first base. Trimming at the junction amounts to 1 base on V and 3 bases on J, and the germline ends lie 15 bases apart. Material: CD103- CD8+ T cells from lung tumor tissue. The cell subset or site label on this specimen signifies: non-TRM CD8+ CTLs. The receptor chain draws on TRBV10-2 and TRBJ1-2; the best D guess is TRBD1, with 5 bases matching. This receptor was identified in a human donor with treatment-naive lung cancer (subtype not recorded). The bases are TGCGCCAGCAGTGAGTTAGACCGGGGACGGGACTATGGCTACACCTTC. It encodes CASSELDRGRDYGYTF.